The 27 T cell receptor beta chains presented below share a single source sample, sequenced in a study of T cell clonotyping in hematopoietic cell transplantation. The repertoire was sequenced with immunoSEQ multiplex PCR; TCRdb's copy has only in-frame clones and lacks some. The table lists 15,000 to 20,000 clones, around 85% of them singletons, with approximately 4.3% in the top ten. Sequenced material: peripheral blood mononuclear cells. All receptors derive from a woman aged 40 to 50 in good health. Some clones in this sample may be carry-over from other donors' samples.

V gene TRBV19 combines with J gene TRBJ2-1, with D unresolved. There are 13 residues in the CDR3. The V end lost 5 bases, the J end lost 6 bases, and 11 bases lay between the germline ends. Germline V gene lookup returns CDR1 LNHDA and CDR2 SQIVND (reference sequence). As DNA, the CDR3 is TGTGCCAGTAGTTCCTTGACTGGCAATGAGCAGTTCTTC. It codes for CASSSLTGNEQFF.

The chain combines TRBV25-1 with TRBJ2-1; 11 bases line up with TRBD2. CDR1 MGHDK and CDR2 SYGVNS come from the germline V gene. CDR3 size: 15 residues. Trimming removed 3 bases from V and 4 bases from J; junction bases left unmatched: 2. As DNA, the CDR3 is TGTGCCAGCAGTGATCGGACTAGCGGGTACAATGAGCAGTTCTTC. Protein: CASSDRTSGYNEQFF.

V and J are TRBV2 and TRBJ2-1; D may be TRBD1 (5 bases). Germline V lookup: CDR1 SNHLY, CDR2 FYNNEI. The CDR3 contains 12 residues. Trimming cost V 5 bases and J 9 bases, with 11 bases left between them. CDR3 region: CASSLQGFEQFF. The DNA of the CDR3 is TGTGCCAGCAGTCTCCAGGGATTTGAGCAGTTCTTC.

The gene calls are TRBV29-1 and TRBJ1-4, with D perhaps matching TRBD1 (6 bases). The V and J ends lost 6 bases and 8 bases respectively, with 16 bases between them. This CDR3 has 13 amino acids. The V gene's germline CDR1 is SQVTM and CDR2 ANQGSEA. The CDR3 DNA sequence: TGCAGCGTACTACCGGGGGGCGGGGAAAAACTGTTTTTT. As protein: CSVLPGGGEKLFF.

The chain is built from TRBV10-2 and TRBJ1-5; D remains unclear. Germline-derived CDR1 and CDR2 are WSHSY and SAAADI. This CDR3 spans 15 amino acids. Deletions cut 0 bases from V and 0 bases from J, with 6 bases between. As DNA, the CDR3 is TGCGCCAGCAGTGAGTCCGGGTTTAGCAATCAGCCCCAGCATTTT. It codes for CASSESGFSNQPQHF.

The gene calls are TRBV5-1 and TRBJ2-5; D possibly corresponds to TRBD1 (6 bases). The CDR3 spans 14 residues. The germline CDR1 and CDR2 sequences are SGHRS and YFSETQ. Trimming took 0 bases from V and 1 from J, leaving 7 bases between them. CDR3 in amino acids: CASSLVQGQETQYF. DNA for the CDR3: TGCGCCAGCAGCTTGGTACAGGGCCAAGAGACCCAGTACTTC.

J is TRBJ1-4 and V is TRBV5-6; D call uncertain. The V gene's germline CDR1 is SGHDT and CDR2 YYEEEE. The CDR3 contains 13 residues. Trimming stripped 1 base from V and 5 bases from J, with 6 bases between. CDR3 loop: CASSLPTNEKLFF. The CDR3 bases are TGTGCCAGCAGCTTGCCCACAAATGAAAAACTGTTTTTT.

This chain connects TRBV28 to TRBJ2-5; D gene uncertain. Trimming removed 5 bases from V and 3 bases from J, with 7 bases in between. The CDR3 extends over 12 amino acids. Germline assignment: CDR1 MDHEN and CDR2 SYDVKM. In DNA form, the CDR3 reads TGTGCCAGCAGTGGGATCAAAGAGACCCAGTACTTC. Protein sequence: CASSGIKETQYF. Variable domain in full (rest from reference TRBV28 and TRBJ2-5): DVKVTQSSRYLVKRTGEKVFLECVQDMDHENMFWYRQDPGLGLRLIYFSYDVKMKEKGDIPEGYSVSREKKERFSLILESASTNQTSMYLCASSGIKETQYFGPGTRLLVL.

The rearrangement joins TRBV30 to TRBJ1-2; D remains unclear. With 3 bases removed from V and 8 bases from J, the gap between germline ends came to 10 bases. The length of the CDR3 is 11 residues. The germline V gene has CDR1 GTSNPN and CDR2 SVGIG (reference sequence). The DNA of the CDR3 is TGTGCCTGGAGCGAAAGTGGCGGCTACACCTTC. It encodes CAWSESGGYTF.

This clone was seen a single time. The V call is TRBV5-4, the J call TRBJ2-1; D might be TRBD2 (5 bases). The V end was cut by 1 base, the J end by 3 bases, with 11 bases between. Germline V gene lookup returns CDR1 SGHNT and CDR2 YYREEE (reference sequence). The CDR3 sequence is 15 residues long. The CDR3 reads CASSLWNSGYNEQFF. In DNA, the CDR3 is TGTGCCAGCAGCTTGTGGAACAGCGGCTACAATGAGCAGTTCTTC.

J is TRBJ2-3 and V is TRBV29-1; maybe TRBD1 (6 bases). V lost 5 bases and J lost 3, with 12 bases in between. Germline V lookup: CDR1 SQVTM, CDR2 ANQGSEA. The CDR3 length is 13 residues. CDR3 bases: TGCAGCGTTCTGATGGACAGTACAGATACGCAGTATTTT. It yields the protein CSVLMDSTDTQYF.

The chain links TRBV7-9 to TRBJ1-1; D gene uncertain. This CDR3 is built from 12 residues. In germline, CDR1 is SEHNR, CDR2 FQNEAQ (reference sequence). Trimming removed 6 bases at V and 1 base at J, with 6 bases between. This CDR3 reads CASRKENTEAFF. The CDR3 coding sequence is TGTGCCAGCAGAAAAGAGAACACTGAAGCTTTCTTT. Full variable domain (missing parts from reference TRBV7-9 and TRBJ1-1): DTGVSQNPRHKITKRGQNVTFRCDPISEHNRLYWYRQTLGQGPEFLTYFQNEAQLEKSRLLSDRFSAERPKGSFSTLEIQRTEQGDSAMYLCASRKENTEAFFGQGTRLTVV.

The V call is TRBV11-3, the J call TRBJ2-1; 8 bases line up with TRBD2. The V and J ends lost 5 bases and 6 bases, in that order; junction bases with no gene match: 9. The germline V gene encodes CDR1 SGHNT and CDR2 YENEEA. The CDR3 sequence is 15 residues long. CDR3 sequence: CASSETGTRRNEQFF. The CDR3 DNA is TGTGCCAGCAGCGAGACCGGGACTAGACGCAATGAGCAGTTCTTC.

The genes are TRBV7-9 and TRBJ2-4, with 8 bases that match TRBD2. The CDR3 runs 17 residues. Germline CDR1 SEHNR, CDR2 FQNEAQ (reference sequence). V lost 4 bases and J lost 2; bases outside the gene matches: 10. The CDR3 protein is CASSSPSGLGTKNIQYF. The CDR3 DNA sequence: TGTGCCAGCAGCTCACCCTCGGGACTAGGTACCAAAAACATTCAGTACTTC.

The J gene is TRBJ2-3, the V gene TRBV5-6, with a tentative D call TRBD1 (5 bases). There are 14 residues in the CDR3. Germline V gene data show CDR1 as SGHDT and CDR2 as YYEEEE. V was shortened by 4 bases and J by 2 bases, with 11 bases between the two germline ends. This chain's CDR3 is CASSPFRDTDTQYF. CDR3 DNA: TGTGCCAGCAGCCCCTTCAGGGACACAGATACGCAGTATTTT.

This clone was picked up one time. The chain couples TRBV6-5 to TRBJ2-7; 8 bases map to TRBD1. The CDR3 length is 16 residues. Per germline, CDR1 MNHEY and CDR2 SVGAGI. With V trimmed by 6 bases and J by 4 bases, 14 bases remained unmatched. CDR3 nucleotide sequence: TGTGCCAGCAGCTACCGGGGTAACAGGGGGTCGTACGAGCAGTACTTC. It specifies CASSYRGNRGSYEQYF.

The chain combines TRBV5-6 with TRBJ1-2; tentative D call: TRBD1 (6 bases). Per the germline V gene, CDR1 is SGHDT and CDR2 is YYEEEE. Trimming took off 3 bases at V and 3 bases at J, with 9 bases between the two ends. The CDR3 spans 13 residues. CDR3: CASSSQGHYGYTF. The CDR3 coding sequence is TGTGCCAGCAGCTCACAGGGCCACTATGGCTACACCTTC.

The chain joins TRBV30 to TRBJ1-3; no clear D gene. Looked up from germline, CDR1 is GTSNPN and CDR2 is SVGIG (reference sequence). Trimming took 3 bases from V and 4 from J, leaving 7 bases between them. The CDR3 has 12 residues. The CDR3 loop reads CAWRLAGNTIYF. As DNA, the CDR3 is TGTGCCTGGAGGTTAGCCGGAAACACCATATATTTT.

This clone was recorded a few times. This chain connects TRBV6-1 to TRBJ1-1; D gene uncertain. The V gene's germline CDR1 is MNHNS and CDR2 SASEGT. Deletions cut 5 bases from V and 4 bases from J, with 17 bases between. CDR3 length: 15 amino acids. CDR3 nucleotides: TGTGCCAGCAGTACGAGAAACACCCCAGGCACTGAAGCTTTCTTT. This gives the protein CASSTRNTPGTEAFF.

This clone was observed a single time. The chain employs TRBV4-3 and TRBJ2-7; D not resolved. The CDR3 length is 13 residues. V was cut by 0 bases and J by 3 bases, with 6 bases left in between. Per germline, CDR1 LGHNA and CDR2 YSLEER. Here the CDR3 reads CASSQDHGYEQYF. The CDR3 coding sequence is TGCGCCAGCAGCCAAGATCACGGCTACGAGCAGTACTTC.

The chain carries TRBV29-1 and TRBJ2-3; 11 bases align to TRBD2. The CDR3 has 16 amino acids. J was trimmed by 0 bases and V by 4 bases; bases with no gene match: 6. Per germline, CDR1 SQVTM and CDR2 ANQGSEA. The CDR3 loop reads CSVGSSGRTSTDTQYF. In nucleotides, the CDR3 is TGCAGCGTTGGATCTAGCGGGAGGACAAGCACAGATACGCAGTATTTT.

A few counts support this clone. V and J are TRBV9 and TRBJ2-7; D tentatively fits TRBD1 or TRBD2 (5 bases each). V lost 3 bases and J lost 4, with 11 bases in between. The CDR3 covers 13 residues. Germline V CDR1 and CDR2: SGDLS, YYNGEE. In DNA form, the CDR3 reads TGTGCCAGCAGCGAAATGGGGGAGTACGAGCAGTACTTC. Translating gives CASSEMGEYEQYF.

The J gene is TRBJ2-7, the V gene TRBV28; 9 nucleotides agree with TRBD1. Trimming removed 6 bases from V and 4 bases from J; junction bases left unmatched: 7. This CDR3 is 14 amino acids long. The V gene's germline CDR1 is MDHEN and CDR2 SYDVKM. The CDR3 reads CASRGTGRGYEQYF. CDR3 coding DNA: TGTGCCAGCAGGGGGACAGGGAGGGGTTACGAGCAGTACTTC.

The gene calls are TRBV10-3 and TRBJ1-1; D gene uncertain. The germline V gene has CDR1 ENHRY and CDR2 SYGVKD. Trimming took 6 bases from V and 1 from J, leaving 6 bases between them. The length of the CDR3 is 12 residues. The CDR3 bases are TGTGCCATCAGGCATACGAACACTGAAGCTTTCTTT. This sequence encodes CAIRHTNTEAFF.

This clone was seen a single time. The rearrangement links TRBV7-2 to TRBJ2-7; D unresolved. V was clipped by 1 base and J by 2 bases, with 9 bases between them. Germline loops: CDR1 SGHTA, CDR2 FQGNSA. This CDR3 region has 14 residues. CDR3 loop: CASSLGWAAYEQYF. In DNA, the CDR3 is TGTGCCAGCAGCTTAGGGTGGGCGGCCTACGAGCAGTACTTC.

V usage is TRBV29-1 and J usage is TRBJ1-2; no firm D call. Germline V gene sequence: CDR1 SQVTM, CDR2 ANQGSEA. V was pared by 7 bases and J by 4 bases, with 22 bases between. The CDR3 is 15 amino acids. The CDR3 region is CSASSGRADTYGYTF. CDR3 bases: TGCAGCGCCTCAAGCGGGAGGGCTGATACCTATGGCTACACCTTC.

The chain uses TRBV7-6 and TRBJ2-1, with D unclear. The length of the CDR3 is 13 residues. CDR1 SGHVS and CDR2 FNYEAQ come from the germline V gene. The V end was cut by 4 bases, the J end by 5 bases, with 9 bases between. For the CDR3, the DNA is TGTGCCAGCAGCTGGACGGAAGACAATGAGCAGTTCTTC. Its protein product is CASSWTEDNEQFF.